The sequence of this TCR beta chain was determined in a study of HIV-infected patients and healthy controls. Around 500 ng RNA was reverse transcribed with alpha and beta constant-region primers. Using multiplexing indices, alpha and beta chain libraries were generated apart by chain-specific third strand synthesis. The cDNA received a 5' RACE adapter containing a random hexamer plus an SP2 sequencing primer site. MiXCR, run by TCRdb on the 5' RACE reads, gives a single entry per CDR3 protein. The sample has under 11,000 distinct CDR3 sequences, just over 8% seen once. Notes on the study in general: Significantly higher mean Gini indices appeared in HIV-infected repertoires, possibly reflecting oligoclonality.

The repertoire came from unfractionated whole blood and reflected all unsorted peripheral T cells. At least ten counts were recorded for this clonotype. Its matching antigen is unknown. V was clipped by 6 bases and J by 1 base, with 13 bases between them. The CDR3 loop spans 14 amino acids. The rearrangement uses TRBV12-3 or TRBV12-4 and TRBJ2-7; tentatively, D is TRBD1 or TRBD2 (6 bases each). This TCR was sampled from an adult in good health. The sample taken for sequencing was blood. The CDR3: CASSWGALSYEQYF. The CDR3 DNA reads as TGTGCCAGCAGCTGGGGGGCGCTTTCCTACGAGCAGTACTTC.